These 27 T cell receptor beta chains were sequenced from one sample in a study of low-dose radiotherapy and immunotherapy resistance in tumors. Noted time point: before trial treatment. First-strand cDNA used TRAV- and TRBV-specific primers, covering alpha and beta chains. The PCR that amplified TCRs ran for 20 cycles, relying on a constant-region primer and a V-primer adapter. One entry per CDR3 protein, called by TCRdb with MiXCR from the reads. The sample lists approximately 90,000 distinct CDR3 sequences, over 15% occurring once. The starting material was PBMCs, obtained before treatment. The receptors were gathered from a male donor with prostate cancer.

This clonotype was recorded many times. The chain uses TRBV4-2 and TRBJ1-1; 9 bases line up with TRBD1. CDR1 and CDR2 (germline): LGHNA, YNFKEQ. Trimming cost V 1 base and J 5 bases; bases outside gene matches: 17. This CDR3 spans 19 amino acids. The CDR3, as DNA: TGTGCCAGCAGCCAAGCCAATAACCCCGGGACAGGGAGAGGGACTGAAGCTTTCTTT. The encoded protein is CASSQANNPGTGRGTEAFF.

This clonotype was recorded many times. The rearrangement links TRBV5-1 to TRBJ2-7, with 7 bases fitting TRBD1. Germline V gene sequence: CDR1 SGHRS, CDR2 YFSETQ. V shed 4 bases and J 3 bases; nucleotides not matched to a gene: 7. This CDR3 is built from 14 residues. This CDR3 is CASSNRDSIYEQYF. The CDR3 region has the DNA TGCGCCAGCAGCAACCGGGACAGTATCTACGAGCAGTACTTC.

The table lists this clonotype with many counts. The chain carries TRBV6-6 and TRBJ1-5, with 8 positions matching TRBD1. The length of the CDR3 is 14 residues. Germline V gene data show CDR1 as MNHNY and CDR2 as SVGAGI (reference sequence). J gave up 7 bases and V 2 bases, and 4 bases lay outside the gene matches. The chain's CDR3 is CASSYPTGEQPQHF. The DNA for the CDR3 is TGTGCCAGCAGTTACCCGACAGGGGAACAGCCCCAGCATTTT.

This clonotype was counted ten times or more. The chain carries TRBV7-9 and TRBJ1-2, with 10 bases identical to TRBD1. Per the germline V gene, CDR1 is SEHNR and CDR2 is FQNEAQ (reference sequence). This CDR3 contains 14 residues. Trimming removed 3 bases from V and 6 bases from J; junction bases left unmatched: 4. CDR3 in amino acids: CASSFPGQGHGYTF. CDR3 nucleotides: TGTGCCAGCAGCTTTCCGGGACAGGGGCATGGCTACACCTTC.

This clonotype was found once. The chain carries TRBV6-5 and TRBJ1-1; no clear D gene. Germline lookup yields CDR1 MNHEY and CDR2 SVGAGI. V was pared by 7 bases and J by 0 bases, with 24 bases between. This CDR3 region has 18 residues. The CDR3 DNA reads TGTGCCAGCAAAGAAAGTTCGGGTTTTCCAAATTTGAACACTGAAGCTTTCTTT. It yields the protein CASKESSGFPNLNTEAFF.

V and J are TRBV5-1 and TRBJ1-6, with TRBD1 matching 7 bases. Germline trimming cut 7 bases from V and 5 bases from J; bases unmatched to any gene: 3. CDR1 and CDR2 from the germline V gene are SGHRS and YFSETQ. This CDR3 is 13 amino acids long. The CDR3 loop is CASSGTDNSPLHF. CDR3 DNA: TGCGCCAGCTCCGGGACAGATAATTCACCCCTCCACTTT.

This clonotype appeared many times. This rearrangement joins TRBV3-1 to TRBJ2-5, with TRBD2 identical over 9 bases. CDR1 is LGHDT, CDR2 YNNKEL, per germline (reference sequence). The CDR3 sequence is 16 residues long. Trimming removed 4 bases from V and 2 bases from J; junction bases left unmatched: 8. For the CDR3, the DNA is TGTGCCAGCAGCCTCCAGACTAGCGGCAGACAAGAGACCCAGTACTTC. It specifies CASSLQTSGRQETQYF.

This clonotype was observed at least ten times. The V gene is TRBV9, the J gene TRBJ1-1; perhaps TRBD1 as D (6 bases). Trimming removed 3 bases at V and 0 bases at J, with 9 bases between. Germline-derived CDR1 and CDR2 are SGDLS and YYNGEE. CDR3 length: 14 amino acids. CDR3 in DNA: TGTGCCAGCAGCGCCGGGGGCATGAACACTGAAGCTTTCTTT. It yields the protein CASSAGGMNTEAFF.

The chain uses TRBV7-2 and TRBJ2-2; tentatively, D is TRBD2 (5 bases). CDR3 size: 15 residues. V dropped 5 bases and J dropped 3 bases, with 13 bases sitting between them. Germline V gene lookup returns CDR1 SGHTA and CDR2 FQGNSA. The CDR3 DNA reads TGTGCCAGCAGCCCCGGGGTAACGGACACCGGGGAGCTGTTTTTT. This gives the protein CASSPGVTDTGELFF. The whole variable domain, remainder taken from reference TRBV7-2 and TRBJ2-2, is GAGVSQSPSNKVTEKGKDVELRCDPISGHTALYWYRQSLGQGLEFLIYFQGNSAPDKSGLPSDRFSAERTGGSVSTLTIQRTQQEDSAVYLCASSPGVTDTGELFFGEGSRLTVL.

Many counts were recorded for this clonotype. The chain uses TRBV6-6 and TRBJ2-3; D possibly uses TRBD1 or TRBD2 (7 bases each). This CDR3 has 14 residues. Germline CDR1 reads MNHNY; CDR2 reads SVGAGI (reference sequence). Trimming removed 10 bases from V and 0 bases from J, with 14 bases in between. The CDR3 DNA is TGTGCCATCAGGGGGACTACCAGCACAGATACGCAGTATTTT. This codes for CAIRGTTSTDTQYF.

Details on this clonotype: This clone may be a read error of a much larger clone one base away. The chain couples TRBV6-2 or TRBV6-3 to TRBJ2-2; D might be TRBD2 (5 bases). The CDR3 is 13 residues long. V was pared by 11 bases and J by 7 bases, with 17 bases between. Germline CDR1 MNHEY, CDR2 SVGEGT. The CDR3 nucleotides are TGTGCCTCCATCCTAAGGGCGGGCGGGGAGCTGTTTTTT. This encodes CASILRAGGELFF.

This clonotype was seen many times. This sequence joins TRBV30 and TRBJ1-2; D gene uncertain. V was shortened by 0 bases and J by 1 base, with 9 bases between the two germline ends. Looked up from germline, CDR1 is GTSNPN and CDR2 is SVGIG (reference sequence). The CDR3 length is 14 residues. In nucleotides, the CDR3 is TGTGCCTGGAGTGTACGCGACCGTAACTATGGCTACACCTTC. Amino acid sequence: CAWSVRDRNYGYTF.

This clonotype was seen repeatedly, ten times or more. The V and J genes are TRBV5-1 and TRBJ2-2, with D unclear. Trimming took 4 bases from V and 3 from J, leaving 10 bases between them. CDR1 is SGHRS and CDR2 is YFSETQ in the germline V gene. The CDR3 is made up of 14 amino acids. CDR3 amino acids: CASSRWVDTGELFF. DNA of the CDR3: TGCGCCAGCAGCCGATGGGTGGACACCGGGGAGCTGTTTTTT.

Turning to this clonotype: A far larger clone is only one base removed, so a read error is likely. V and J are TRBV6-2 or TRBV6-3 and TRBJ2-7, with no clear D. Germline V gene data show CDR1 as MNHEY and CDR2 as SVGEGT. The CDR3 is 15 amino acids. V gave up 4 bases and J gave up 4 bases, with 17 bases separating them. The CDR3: CASSSPRKGRYEQYF. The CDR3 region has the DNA TGTGCCAGCAGTTCCCCACGGAAAGGTCGGTACGAGCAGTACTTC.

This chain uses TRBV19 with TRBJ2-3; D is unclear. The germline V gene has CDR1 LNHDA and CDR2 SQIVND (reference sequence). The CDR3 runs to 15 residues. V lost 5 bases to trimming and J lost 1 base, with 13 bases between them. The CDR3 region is CASSWTGRGTDTQYF. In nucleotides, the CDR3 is TGTGCCAGTAGTTGGACGGGTCGGGGCACAGATACGCAGTATTTT. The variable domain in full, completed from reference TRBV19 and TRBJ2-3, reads DGGITQSPKYLFRKEGQNVTLSCEQNLNHDAMYWYRQDPGQGLRLIYYSQIVNDFQKGDIAEGYSVSREKKESFPLTVTSAQKNPTAFYLCASSWTGRGTDTQYFGPGTRLTVL.

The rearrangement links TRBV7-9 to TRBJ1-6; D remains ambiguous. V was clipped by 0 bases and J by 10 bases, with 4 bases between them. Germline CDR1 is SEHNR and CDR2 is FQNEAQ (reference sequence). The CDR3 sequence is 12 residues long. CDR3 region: CASSLAQSPLHF. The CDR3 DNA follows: TGTGCCAGCAGCTTAGCACAGTCACCCCTCCACTTT.

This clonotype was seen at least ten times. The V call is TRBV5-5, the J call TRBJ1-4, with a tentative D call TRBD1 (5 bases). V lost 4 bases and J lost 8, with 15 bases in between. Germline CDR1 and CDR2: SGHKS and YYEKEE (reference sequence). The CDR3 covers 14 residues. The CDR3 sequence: CASSASMGGEKLFF. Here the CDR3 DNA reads TGTGCCAGCAGCGCGTCCATGGGGGGAGAAAAACTGTTTTTT.

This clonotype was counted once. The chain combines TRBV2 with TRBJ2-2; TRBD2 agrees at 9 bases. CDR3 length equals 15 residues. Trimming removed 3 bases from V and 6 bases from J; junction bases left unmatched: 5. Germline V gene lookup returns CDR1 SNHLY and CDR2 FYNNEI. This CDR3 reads CASSEASGGPGELFF. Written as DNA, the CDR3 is TGTGCCAGCAGTGAGGCCAGCGGGGGGCCCGGGGAGCTGTTTTTT.

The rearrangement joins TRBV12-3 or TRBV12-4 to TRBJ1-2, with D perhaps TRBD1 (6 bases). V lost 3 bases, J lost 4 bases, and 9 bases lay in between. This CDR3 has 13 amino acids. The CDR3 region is CASSLGGAYGYTF. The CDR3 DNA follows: TGTGCCAGCAGTTTGGGGGGGGCCTATGGCTACACCTTC.

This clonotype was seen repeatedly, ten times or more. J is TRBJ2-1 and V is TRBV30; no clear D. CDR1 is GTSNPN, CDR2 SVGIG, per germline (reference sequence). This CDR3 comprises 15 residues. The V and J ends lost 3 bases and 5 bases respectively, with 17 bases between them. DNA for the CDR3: TGTGCCTGGAGACCCTCGGTTCTCAGAGACAATGAGCAGTTCTTC. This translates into CAWRPSVLRDNEQFF.

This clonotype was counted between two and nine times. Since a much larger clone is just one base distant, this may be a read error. CDR3 DNA: TGTGCCAGCAGCCGGCCGGGATTTTCTGAAGCTTCCTTT. Amino acids: CASSRPGFSEASF. The chain uses TRBV27 and TRBJ1-1; D not resolved. This CDR3 contains 13 residues. The germline V gene has CDR1 MNHEY and CDR2 SMNVEV (reference sequence).

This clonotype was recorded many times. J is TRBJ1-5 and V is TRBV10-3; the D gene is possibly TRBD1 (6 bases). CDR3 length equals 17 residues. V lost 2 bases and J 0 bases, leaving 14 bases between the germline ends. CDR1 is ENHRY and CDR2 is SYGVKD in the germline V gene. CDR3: CAISEVRGLGSNQPQHF. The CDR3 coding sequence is TGTGCCATCAGTGAGGTCAGGGGTTTGGGTAGCAATCAGCCCCAGCATTTT.

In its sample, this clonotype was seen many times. The CDR3 bases are TGTGCCAGCAGTTCGCAGGGTAACGGGCTGAATGAGCAGTTCTTC. Translated: CASSSQGNGLNEQFF. This chain joins TRBV11-1 and TRBJ2-1, with a tentative D call TRBD1 (5 bases). The CDR3 covers 15 residues. Germline V lookup: CDR1 SGHAT, CDR2 FQDESV (reference sequence). Trimming left V 6 bases short and J 7 bases short, with 19 bases between.

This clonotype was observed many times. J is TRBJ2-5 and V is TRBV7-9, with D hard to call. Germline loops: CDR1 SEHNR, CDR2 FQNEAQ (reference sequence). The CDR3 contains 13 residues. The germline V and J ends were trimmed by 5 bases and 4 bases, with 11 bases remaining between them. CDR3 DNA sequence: TGTGCCAGCAGCCCCCGAGGACCAGAGACCCAGTACTTC. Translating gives CASSPRGPETQYF.

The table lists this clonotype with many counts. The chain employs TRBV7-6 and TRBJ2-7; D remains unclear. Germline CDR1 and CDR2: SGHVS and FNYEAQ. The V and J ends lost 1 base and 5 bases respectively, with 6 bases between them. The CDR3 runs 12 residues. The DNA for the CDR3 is TGTGCCAGCAGCTTAGGATCCGACGAGCAGTACTTC. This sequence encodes CASSLGSDEQYF.

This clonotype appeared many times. This chain's CDR3 is CASTSLDRGGFSPLHF. CDR3 DNA sequence: TGTGCCAGCACCTCACTGGACAGGGGCGGATTTTCACCCCTCCACTTT. The chain uses TRBV12-3 or TRBV12-4 and TRBJ1-6; 9 nucleotides line up with TRBD1. Trimming removed 7 bases from V and 9 bases from J; junction bases left unmatched: 13. This CDR3 spans 16 amino acids.

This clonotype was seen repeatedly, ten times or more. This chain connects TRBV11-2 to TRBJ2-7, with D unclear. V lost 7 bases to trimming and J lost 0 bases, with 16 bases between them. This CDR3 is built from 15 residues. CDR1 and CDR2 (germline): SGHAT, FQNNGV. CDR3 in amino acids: CASNGAGRLSYEQYF. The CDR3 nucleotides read TGTGCCAGCAATGGTGCCGGGCGGCTCTCCTACGAGCAGTACTTC.